This paragraph reports one T cell receptor beta chain. What it recognizes is unknown. This CDR3 contains 14 residues. Looked up from germline, CDR1 is SEHNR and CDR2 is FQNEAQ (reference sequence). Trimming took 5 bases from V and 4 from J, leaving 14 bases between them. Splitting the CD4+ cells yielded a CD45RA+ naive subset and a CD45RA-negative memory subset. This entry comes from a study of shared clonotypes between healthy human individuals. Study-level information: Each donor had three CD4 naive, three CD4 memory, two CD8 naive and one CD8 memory plate. General observations from the study: Limited genetic and exposure-history diversity came from having few donors.

TCRdb keeps only in-frame clones here, not all; method: immunoSEQ multiplex PCR. The sample includes 2 million to 2.5 million clones, 85% to 95% of them seen just once. Sequences were obtained from naive CD4+ T cells from PBMCs. Subset given: CD45RA+ positively selected. The gene calls are TRBV7-9 and TRBJ1-2, with D unclear. The receptor's source is a man between 18 and 35 years old in good health. Some clones in this sample may be carry-over from other donors' samples. The DNA for the CDR3 is TGTGCCAGCAGCACTGGCCCCGGTCGCTATGGCTACACCTTC. Protein product: CASSTGPGRYGYTF.